A selection of T cell receptor beta chains follows, all from one sample in a study of T cell repertoires in cytomegalovirus infection. These TCRs' antigens remain unknown. MiXCR, applied by TCRdb to the reads, yields one record per CDR3 protein. There are about 700,000 distinct CDR3 sequences in the sample; roughly 30% occur only once, and 15% to 20% lies in the top ten. Sequenced here: cultured PBMCs, sampled from culture after CMV antigen stimulation. These receptors all stem from a human donor in good health (CMV status not recorded). Some clones in this sample may be carry-over from other donors' samples. Each CDR3 is given with its conserved first and last residue. The D gene is left open where the match is weak. The size field is filled for only some rows; it gives once, few, many or a size class.

J gene: TRBJ2-3
CDR3 length: 13
clone size: once
V gene: TRBV14
D gene: -
CDR3 DNA: TGTGCCAGCAGCCTGGATTGGGCAGATACGCAGTATTTT
CDR3 protein: CASSLDWADTQYF

J gene: TRBJ1-4
CDR3 length: 15
clone size: -
V gene: TRBV20-1
D gene: TRBD1
CDR3 DNA: TGCAGTGCTAGGACCTCAGGGGGTTGGCGAGAAAAACTGTTTTTT
CDR3 protein: CSARTSGGWREKLFF

J gene: TRBJ2-4
CDR3 length: 13
clone size: -
V gene: TRBV10-3
D gene: -
CDR3 DNA: TGTGCCATCAGTGAGTCCCCAGAAAACATTCAGTACTTC
CDR3 protein: CAISESPENIQYF

J gene: TRBJ1-5
CDR3 length: 13
clone size: -
V gene: TRBV19
D gene: -
CDR3 DNA: TGTGCCAGTAGAGGATTTATCAATCAGCCCCAGCATTTT
CDR3 protein: CASRGFINQPQHF

J gene: TRBJ1-6
CDR3 length: 15
clone size: -
V gene: TRBV27
D gene: -
CDR3 DNA: TGTGCCAGCAGGACCCAATCCGACAGTAATTCACCCCTCCACTTT
CDR3 protein: CASRTQSDSNSPLHF

J gene: TRBJ1-1
CDR3 length: 12
clone size: -
V gene: TRBV6-8
D gene: -
CDR3 DNA: TGTGCCAGCAGTTACTGGGGTACTGAAGCTATCTTT
CDR3 protein: CASSYWGTEAIF

J gene: TRBJ1-2
CDR3 length: 13
clone size: few
V gene: TRBV6-1
D gene: -
CDR3 DNA: TGTGCCAGTGAAAGGCGAGACGACTATGGCTACACCTTC
CDR3 protein: CASERRDDYGYTF

J gene: TRBJ2-3
CDR3 length: 12
clone size: many
V gene: TRBV7-2
D gene: -
CDR3 DNA: TGTGCCAGCAGCTTAGTATGGGATACGCAGTATTTT
CDR3 protein: CASSLVWDTQYF

J gene: TRBJ1-2
CDR3 length: 16
clone size: few
V gene: TRBV7-2
D gene: -
CDR3 DNA: TGTGCCAGCAGCTTAGCTTGGGGGGGGCCCAACTATGGCTACACCTTC
CDR3 protein: CASSLAWGGPNYGYTF

J gene: TRBJ2-7
CDR3 length: 15
clone size: -
V gene: TRBV7-9
D gene: TRBD2
CDR3 DNA: TGTGCCAGCAGCGGGCCCAGCGGGAGGGCCTACGAGCAGTACTTC
CDR3 protein: CASSGPSGRAYEQYF

J gene: TRBJ2-1
CDR3 length: 15
clone size: -
V gene: TRBV4-1
D gene: -
CDR3 DNA: TGCGCCAGCAGCCCCACCGTAACGCGCTACAATGAGCAGTTCTTC
CDR3 protein: CASSPTVTRYNEQFF

J gene: TRBJ1-2
CDR3 length: 17
clone size: many
V gene: TRBV7-2
D gene: -
CDR3 DNA: TGTGCCAGCAGCTTAAGCCGTGGGGGCAGGGTACACTATGGCTACACCTTC
CDR3 protein: CASSLSRGGRVHYGYTF

J gene: TRBJ1-2
CDR3 length: 15
clone size: -
V gene: TRBV28
D gene: -
CDR3 DNA: TGTGCCAGCCGCCCCCCTTTGGGAAGGGCCTATGGCTACACCTTC
CDR3 protein: CASRPPLGRAYGYTF

J gene: TRBJ1-5
CDR3 length: 14
clone size: -
V gene: TRBV19
D gene: -
CDR3 DNA: TGTGCCAGTAGCGAGGTCCTTAGCAATCAGCCCCAGCATTTT
CDR3 protein: CASSEVLSNQPQHF

J gene: TRBJ1-1
CDR3 length: 14
clone size: -
V gene: TRBV3-1
D gene: -
CDR3 DNA: TGTGCCAGCAGCCAAGAGGGGGGCTACACTGAAGCTTTCTTT
CDR3 protein: CASSQEGGYTEAFF

J gene: TRBJ1-2
CDR3 length: 15
clone size: -
V gene: TRBV2
D gene: TRBD1
CDR3 DNA: TGTGCCAGCAGTGGGACAGGGGGCGCCTACTATGGCTACACCTTC
CDR3 protein: CASSGTGGAYYGYTF

J gene: TRBJ1-4
CDR3 length: 16
clone size: -
V gene: TRBV6-6
D gene: -
CDR3 DNA: TGTGCCAGCAGCCGAAGGCCCCAACAGAGGAATGAAAAACTGTTTTTT
CDR3 protein: CASSRRPQQRNEKLFF

J gene: TRBJ2-3
CDR3 length: 19
clone size: many
V gene: TRBV7-8
D gene: TRBD2
CDR3 DNA: TGTGCCAGCAGCCGAAGAGGGACTAGCGGGAGTGAGTTCACAGATACGCAGTATTTT
CDR3 protein: CASSRRGTSGSEFTDTQYF

J gene: TRBJ2-3
CDR3 length: 14
clone size: -
V gene: TRBV2
D gene: -
CDR3 DNA: TGTGCCAGCAGTGGAAGTCCTAGCACAGATACGCAGTATTTT
CDR3 protein: CASSGSPSTDTQYF

J gene: TRBJ2-3
CDR3 length: 14
clone size: -
V gene: TRBV18
D gene: -
CDR3 DNA: TGTGCCAGCTCACCGACACCCAGCACAGATACGCAGTATTTT
CDR3 protein: CASSPTPSTDTQYF

J gene: TRBJ2-1
CDR3 length: 16
clone size: few
V gene: TRBV5-4
D gene: -
CDR3 DNA: TGTGCCAGCAGCTTACAACCGACAGGCCCTTACAATGAGCAGTTCTTC
CDR3 protein: CASSLQPTGPYNEQFF

J gene: TRBJ1-2
CDR3 length: 16
clone size: -
V gene: TRBV15
D gene: -
CDR3 DNA: TGTGCCACCAGCAGAGTGGGATCTTCGGCTAACTATGGCTACACCTTC
CDR3 protein: CATSRVGSSANYGYTF

J gene: TRBJ1-5
CDR3 length: 14
clone size: -
V gene: TRBV2
D gene: TRBD1
CDR3 DNA: TGTGCCACCGGCACCGGGACAGGGGGCCAGCCCCAGCATTTT
CDR3 protein: CATGTGTGGQPQHF

J gene: TRBJ2-5
CDR3 length: 17
clone size: -
V gene: TRBV7-2
D gene: TRBD2
CDR3 DNA: TGTGCCAGCAGCCTAGCCCGAACTAGCGGGGGTGCGGAGACCCAGTACTTC
CDR3 protein: CASSLARTSGGAETQYF

J gene: TRBJ1-1
CDR3 length: 13
clone size: few
V gene: TRBV10-3
D gene: -
CDR3 DNA: TGTGCCATCAGTGAGTCGGAGGGTACTGAAGCTTTCTTT
CDR3 protein: CAISESEGTEAFF